Presented here are 21 T cell receptor beta chains from one specimen sequenced in a study of cytomegalovirus exposure and HLA in healthy donors. In the PCR, 60 Vbeta and 13 Jbeta primers were used. Clones were sequenced by immunoSEQ multiplex PCR, and TCRdb holds only the in-frame ones, with some missing. The sample holds about 90,000 clones, 65% to 85% seen once. The specimen sequenced was PBMCs. Source of these receptors: a man between 18 and 29 years old in good health and CMV-seronegative.

This chain connects TRBV6-1 to TRBJ2-6; D is perhaps TRBD2 (5 bases). V lost 7 bases to trimming and J lost 0 bases, with 10 bases between them. The CDR3 is 15 residues long. CDR1 and CDR2 from the germline V gene are MNHNS and SASEGT. CDR3 sequence: CASTEGSSGANVLTF. As DNA, the CDR3 is TGTGCCAGCACCGAGGGCTCCTCTGGGGCCAACGTCCTGACTTTC.

V usage is TRBV7-3 and J usage is TRBJ2-6; 10 nucleotides align to TRBD1. CDR1 and CDR2 (germline): SGHTA, FQGTGA. CDR3 size: 19 residues. Trimming removed 5 bases from V and 1 base from J; junction bases left unmatched: 11. CDR3 coding DNA: TGTGCCAGCAGCAAGATCGGGACAGGGGCTCTGTCTGGGGCCAACGTCCTGACTTTC. It is translated as CASSKIGTGALSGANVLTF.

The CDR3 is CASRTRGEQFF. CDR3 DNA sequence: TGTGCCAGCAGAACCAGAGGTGAGCAGTTCTTC. V is TRBV6-5 and J is TRBJ2-1; D ambiguous. The CDR3 spans 11 residues. From germline, CDR1 is MNHEY and CDR2 SVGAGI. V was clipped by 6 bases and J by 9 bases, with 9 bases between them.

The chain has TRBV10-3 and TRBJ2-1, with 12 bases fitting TRBD2. Looked up from germline, CDR1 is ENHRY and CDR2 is SYGVKD. With 0 bases clipped from V and 8 bases from J, the junction kept 11 bases outside the gene matches. The CDR3 has 18 amino acids. The CDR3 bases are TGTGCCATCAGTGAGTCCGGGACTAGCGGGTCATTTGTCGATGAGCAGTTCTTC. This codes for CAISESGTSGSFVDEQFF.

The V gene is TRBV15, the J gene TRBJ2-2, with 13 bases matching TRBD2. From germline, CDR1 is LNHNV and CDR2 YYDKDF (reference sequence). After removal of 4 bases from V and 7 bases from J, the junction contained 12 bases not matched to a gene. This CDR3 comprises 18 residues. The CDR3 nucleotides read TGTGCCACCAGCATCGGACTAGCGGGAGAAAATGACGTCGGGGAGCTGTTTTTT. Its translation is CATSIGLAGENDVGELFF.

The chain links TRBV13 to TRBJ2-1; 9 nucleotides line up with TRBD2. The V gene's germline CDR1 is PRHDT and CDR2 FYEKMQ (reference sequence). This CDR3 spans 17 amino acids. V was clipped by 1 base and J by 4 bases; unmatched bases: 8. This CDR3 reads CASSLVGLAGLYNEQFF. The CDR3 DNA is TGTGCCAGCAGCTTAGTGGGGCTAGCGGGGCTGTACAATGAGCAGTTCTTC.

The rearrangement joins TRBV9 to TRBJ1-2, with D maybe TRBD1 (5 bases). V lost 4 bases to trimming and J lost 4 bases, with 14 bases between them. CDR1 is SGDLS, CDR2 YYNGEE, per germline. The CDR3 loop spans 14 amino acids. CDR3 region: CASSPLGQAYGYTF. CDR3 DNA: TGTGCCAGCAGCCCACTGGGGCAGGCCTATGGCTACACCTTC. Using reference TRBV9 and TRBJ1-2 for the parts outside the CDR3, the full variable domain is DSGVTQTPKHLITATGQRVTLRCSPRSGDLSVYWYQQSLDQGLQFLIQYYNGEERAKGNILERFSAQQFPDLHSELNLSSLELGDSALYFCASSPLGQAYGYTFGSGTRLTVV.

This clone came up a few times. The chain joins TRBV9 to TRBJ2-1; 13 bases line up with TRBD2. The CDR3 is 16 amino acids. J was trimmed by 8 bases and V by 3 bases; bases with no gene match: 8. In germline, CDR1 is SGDLS, CDR2 YYNGEE. This chain's CDR3 is CASSAGLAGRFHEQFF. In DNA, the CDR3 is TGTGCCAGCAGCGCGGGACTAGCGGGAAGGTTTCATGAGCAGTTCTTC. The full variable domain, its missing parts supplied by reference TRBV9 and TRBJ2-1, is DSGVTQTPKHLITATGQRVTLRCSPRSGDLSVYWYQQSLDQGLQFLIQYYNGEERAKGNILERFSAQQFPDLHSELNLSSLELGDSALYFCASSAGLAGRFHEQFFGPGTRLTVL.

V usage is TRBV28 and J usage is TRBJ1-6, with D uncertain. Germline loops: CDR1 MDHEN, CDR2 SYDVKM. The V end was cut by 7 bases, the J end by 7 bases, with 14 bases between. The CDR3 covers 14 residues. CDR3 in DNA: TGTGCCAGCAACGAAAATTACGGGAATTCACCCCTCCACTTT. It is translated as CASNENYGNSPLHF.

This clone was seen a single time. J is TRBJ1-2 and V is TRBV18, with a possible D match to TRBD1 (6 bases). There are 20 residues in the CDR3. Germline CDR1 is KGHSH and CDR2 is LQKENI. Trimming took 0 bases from V and 5 from J, leaving 28 bases between them. This chain's CDR3 is CASSPPLFRVITGPGYGYTF. DNA of the CDR3: TGTGCCAGCTCACCACCCCTTTTCAGAGTTATCACAGGGCCCGGGTATGGCTACACCTTC.

The chain uses TRBV28 and TRBJ2-5; 8 bases align to TRBD2. V was pared by 6 bases and J by 9 bases, with 12 bases of the junction left unmatched. The CDR3 spans 14 residues. Germline V gene data show CDR1 as MDHEN and CDR2 as SYDVKM. The CDR3 loop is CASSLGLGKGAQYF. The CDR3 nucleotides read TGTGCCAGCAGCTTGGGACTAGGCAAGGGTGCCCAGTACTTC.

The chain is built from TRBV5-1 and TRBJ2-1; the D gene is possibly TRBD2 (5 bases). The germline V gene has CDR1 SGHRS and CDR2 YFSETQ. The CDR3 extends over 14 amino acids. V gave up 4 bases and J gave up 8 bases, with 16 bases separating them. The CDR3 region has the DNA TGCGCCAGCAGCCCTCCTGGGAGTAGGTATGAGCAGTTCTTC. It codes for CASSPPGSRYEQFF.

The J gene is TRBJ2-6, the V gene TRBV7-3; D gene uncertain. Trimming shortened V by 4 bases and J by 0 bases, and 7 bases separated the two germline ends. Germline V CDR1 and CDR2: SGHTA, FQGTGA. The CDR3 has 15 residues. CDR3 region: CASSYRSSGANVLTF. DNA for the CDR3: TGTGCCAGCAGCTACCGGTCCTCTGGGGCCAACGTCCTGACTTTC.

The chain links TRBV15 to TRBJ1-2, with 8 bases fitting TRBD1. This CDR3 spans 14 amino acids. V lost 4 bases to trimming and J lost 6 bases; unmatched junction nucleotides: 7. The germline gives CDR1 LNHNV, CDR2 YYDKDF (reference sequence). Written as DNA, the CDR3 is TGTGCCACCAGCACAAGAATGACAGGGGATGGCTACACCTTC. Translation: CATSTRMTGDGYTF.

This clone was counted a few times. The chain employs TRBV12-5 and TRBJ2-3; 12 nucleotides line up with TRBD2. The CDR3 has 17 residues. The germline V gene has CDR1 LGHNT and CDR2 FRNRAP. The junction had 6 bases not matched to a gene; V was cut back by 3 bases and J by 2 bases. CDR3 sequence reads: CASGLDRLAGVTDTQYF. CDR3 nucleotide sequence: TGTGCTAGTGGTTTAGATCGACTAGCGGGAGTCACAGATACGCAGTATTTT.

The chain has TRBV6-1 and TRBJ2-5, with D possibly being TRBD1 (5 bases). CDR1 MNHNS and CDR2 SASEGT come from the germline V gene. CDR3 length: 12 residues. The ends were cut back, 5 bases at V and 5 bases at J, with 9 bases in the middle. The CDR3: CASSRPGETQYF. In DNA form, the CDR3 reads TGTGCCAGCAGTCGACCAGGGGAGACCCAGTACTTC.

The gene calls are TRBV5-1 and TRBJ1-1; D is unclear. The ends were cut back, 0 bases at V and 1 base at J, with 10 bases in the middle. In germline, CDR1 is SGHRS, CDR2 YFSETQ. The CDR3 is made up of 15 amino acids. CDR3: CASSLVVAGNTEAFF. CDR3 coding DNA: TGCGCCAGCAGCTTGGTCGTCGCAGGGAACACTGAAGCTTTCTTT.

The rearrangement uses TRBV28 and TRBJ2-7; TRBD2 aligns across 9 bases. The CDR3 consists of 15 residues. Unmatched junction bases numbered 7, after V lost 6 bases and J lost 1 base. Germline CDR1 reads MDHEN; CDR2 reads SYDVKM. CDR3 DNA: TGTGCCAGCAGCATGACTAGCGGATGGTCCTACGAGCAGTACTTC. It translates to CASSMTSGWSYEQYF.

V usage is TRBV6-1 and J usage is TRBJ1-1, with D maybe TRBD1 (5 bases). The germline gives CDR1 MNHNS, CDR2 SASEGT. V was cut by 7 bases and J by 7 bases, with 19 bases left in between. The CDR3 has 14 amino acids. CDR3 sequence: CASNQGLSSGEAFF. The CDR3 DNA is TGTGCCAGCAACCAGGGACTGAGCAGCGGTGAAGCTTTCTTT.

CDR3 region: CAQYPQRPGNTIYF. CDR3 nucleotide sequence: TGTGCCCAGTACCCCCAGCGACCGGGGAACACCATATATTTT. The chain uses TRBV30 and TRBJ1-3; no clear D. CDR1 is GTSNPN and CDR2 is SVGIG in the germline V gene (reference sequence). This CDR3 region has 14 residues. V was clipped by 8 bases and J by 7 bases, with 21 bases between them.

The chain is built from TRBV27 and TRBJ2-5; TRBD1 aligns across 8 bases. Losses at the gene ends were 2 bases for V and 5 bases for J; bases not matched to a gene: 10. There are 16 residues in the CDR3. The germline V gene has CDR1 MNHEY and CDR2 SMNVEV (reference sequence). The CDR3 spells CASSLRFGQGGETQYF. In DNA form, the CDR3 reads TGTGCCAGCAGTTTACGCTTCGGACAGGGCGGTGAGACCCAGTACTTC.